Shown below are 21 T cell receptor beta chains from a single sample sequenced in a study of technical replicates of blood from a few donors. Some clones are missing from TCRdb's copy, which holds only in-frame ones; the method was immunoSEQ multiplex PCR. In the table there are about 69,000 clones, around 90% of which are singletons. The specimen sequenced was PBMCs. These receptors were collected from a human donor in good health. Some clones in this sample may be carry-over from other donors' samples.

The J gene is TRBJ2-1, the V gene TRBV19; D might be TRBD2 (5 bases). The length of the CDR3 is 14 residues. From germline, CDR1 is LNHDA and CDR2 SQIVND (reference sequence). V was cut by 0 bases and J by 10 bases, with 13 bases left in between. CDR3: CASSIDSWRREQFF. The CDR3 DNA reads as TGTGCCAGTAGTATAGATTCCTGGCGGAGGGAGCAGTTCTTC.

The rearrangement uses TRBV7-2 and TRBJ1-2; D call uncertain. CDR3 size: 16 residues. Trimming shortened V by 0 bases and J by 2 bases, and 13 bases separated the two germline ends. CDR1 is SGHTA and CDR2 is FQGNSA in the germline V gene. CDR3: CASSLALSQTNYGYTF. Here the CDR3 DNA reads TGTGCCAGCAGCTTAGCCCTTTCCCAGACAAACTATGGCTACACCTTC.

The chain joins TRBV4-3 to TRBJ2-3, with TRBD2 as a possible D gene (5 bases). Trimming took 1 base from V and 1 from J, leaving 9 bases between them. Germline assignment: CDR1 LGHNA and CDR2 YSLEER. CDR3 length: 15 residues. The DNA of the CDR3 is TGCGCCAGCAGCCAAGGAGGGAGCCGCACAGATACGCAGTATTTT. It yields the protein CASSQGGSRTDTQYF.

This clone has a handful of counts. This sequence joins TRBV14 and TRBJ1-2; D is perhaps TRBD1 (5 bases). The V gene's germline CDR1 is SGHDN and CDR2 FVKESK. Deletions cut 2 bases from V and 10 bases from J, with 14 bases between. There are 13 residues in the CDR3. DNA for the CDR3: TGTGCCAGCAGCCAACAGGGCCCCCAGGTCTACACCTTC. Residues: CASSQQGPQVYTF.

J is TRBJ2-1 and V is TRBV7-9, with 10 bases fitting TRBD2. Per germline, CDR1 SEHNR and CDR2 FQNEAQ (reference sequence). The CDR3 spans 16 residues. V was pared by 1 base and J by 7 bases, with 7 bases of the junction left unmatched. The CDR3 nucleotides are TGTGCCAGCAGCTTAGGGTTAGCGGGGGGCCAAAATGAGCAGTTCTTC. Its protein product is CASSLGLAGGQNEQFF.

The chain couples TRBV4-2 to TRBJ2-7, with D hard to call. Trimming left V 1 base short and J 2 bases short, with 9 bases between. Looked up from germline, CDR1 is LGHNA and CDR2 is YNFKEQ. The CDR3 consists of 14 residues. The CDR3 coding sequence is TGTGCCAGCAGCCAAGGGGCCCGCCCCTACGAGCAGTACTTC. Protein sequence: CASSQGARPYEQYF.

The gene calls are TRBV5-4 and TRBJ2-3; 8 bases are a match to TRBD2. CDR3 size: 17 residues. Germline-derived CDR1 and CDR2 are SGHNT and YYREEE (reference sequence). Unmatched junction bases numbered 17, after V lost 10 bases and J lost 1 base. The CDR3 sequence: CAAGYSGISLGTDTQYF. DNA for the CDR3: TGTGCCGCGGGATATAGCGGGATATCGTTGGGCACAGATACGCAGTATTTT. Variable domain in full (rest from reference TRBV5-4 and TRBJ2-3): ETGVTQSPTHLIKTRGQQVTLRCSSQSGHNTVSWYQQALGQGPQFIFQYYREEENGRGNFPPRFSGLQFPNYSSELNVNALELDDSALYLCAAGYSGISLGTDTQYFGPGTRLTVL.

In this sample, this clone turned up once. The CDR3 reads CASSHPGQGPDTQYF. CDR3 DNA sequence: TGTGCCAGCAGTCATCCGGGACAGGGGCCAGATACGCAGTATTTT. The gene calls are TRBV6-6 and TRBJ2-3; 10 bases align to TRBD1. V dropped 5 bases and J dropped 4; count of bases not matched to a gene: 6. This CDR3 spans 15 amino acids. The germline gives CDR1 MNHNY, CDR2 SVGAGI (reference sequence).

The chain is built from TRBV15 and TRBJ2-2; TRBD1 might be the D (5 bases). The CDR3 runs 14 residues. The germline V gene has CDR1 LNHNV and CDR2 YYDKDF (reference sequence). Trimming stripped 0 bases from V and 7 bases from J, with 9 bases between. DNA for the CDR3: TGTGCCACCAGCAGAGATCCCCAGGGCGGGGAGCTGTTTTTT. Translated, it gives CATSRDPQGGELFF.

The chain links TRBV6-1 to TRBJ2-5; 8 positions match TRBD2. From germline, CDR1 is MNHNS and CDR2 SASEGT. This CDR3 spans 17 amino acids. J gave up 1 base and V 3 bases, and 10 bases lay outside the gene matches. DNA of the CDR3: TGTGCCAGCAGTGACTATGGTCAGCGGGGGCCCCAAGAGACCCAGTACTTC. Translation: CASSDYGQRGPQETQYF.

This sequence joins TRBV9 and TRBJ2-2; D is unresolved. Trimming left V 0 bases short and J 9 bases short, with 9 bases between. CDR1 and CDR2 (germline): SGDLS, YYNGEE. CDR3 length: 13 amino acids. CDR3 nucleotide sequence: TGTGCCAGCAGCGTAGATGGCTCACGGGAGCTGTTTTTT. It codes for CASSVDGSRELFF.

This chain connects TRBV13 to TRBJ2-2; a weak D match, TRBD2 (5 bases). CDR1 and CDR2 (germline): PRHDT, FYEKMQ (reference sequence). V was trimmed by 2 bases and J by 6 bases, leaving 13 bases between them. The CDR3 length is 15 residues. CDR3 amino acids: CASSLPVRGPGELFF. In DNA form, the CDR3 reads TGTGCCAGCAGCTTACCCGTCCGAGGGCCCGGGGAGCTGTTTTTT.

This clone is large. The chain is built from TRBV7-9 and TRBJ1-5, with TRBD1 identical over 7 bases. This CDR3 spans 15 amino acids. In germline, CDR1 is SEHNR, CDR2 FQNEAQ (reference sequence). Trimming cost V 5 bases and J 5 bases; bases outside gene matches: 9. This chain's CDR3 is CASSPVTGVDQPQHF. CDR3 bases: TGTGCCAGCAGCCCCGTTACAGGGGTGGATCAGCCCCAGCATTTT.

J is TRBJ1-3 and V is TRBV7-8; D remains unclear. The V gene's germline CDR1 is SGHVS and CDR2 FQNEAQ. Trimming took off 5 bases at V and 0 bases at J, with 8 bases between the two ends. This CDR3 has 14 residues. The CDR3: CASSPVSSGNTIYF. CDR3 DNA sequence: TGTGCCAGCAGCCCCGTTAGCTCTGGAAACACCATATATTTT.

The chain uses TRBV5-6 and TRBJ2-3; the match to TRBD2 covers 13 bases. V dropped 2 bases and J dropped 4; count of bases not matched to a gene: 4. CDR1 is SGHDT, CDR2 YYEEEE, per germline. The CDR3 has 16 residues. Written as DNA, the CDR3 is TGTGCCAGCAGCTTTAGGACTAGCGGGAGAGCAGATACGCAGTATTTT. It is translated as CASSFRTSGRADTQYF.

The genes are TRBV7-8 and TRBJ2-7; D possibly corresponds to TRBD1 (7 bases). The CDR3 is made up of 16 amino acids. Germline lookup yields CDR1 SGHVS and CDR2 FQNEAQ. Trimming left V 1 base short and J 1 base short, with 14 bases between. The CDR3 nucleotides read TGTGCCAGCAGCTTAGTTCTGGCAGGGGGGTCCTACGAGCAGTACTTC. It specifies CASSLVLAGGSYEQYF.

The chain couples TRBV25-1 to TRBJ2-2; D not resolved. CDR3 length: 13 amino acids. Between the trimmed V and J ends, which lost 7 bases and 7 bases, there was a span of 13 bases. CDR1 MGHDK and CDR2 SYGVNS come from the germline V gene. CDR3 DNA sequence: TGTGCCAGCACCCTGAACATTGGCGGGGAGCTGTTTTTT. Encoded protein: CASTLNIGGELFF.

The rearrangement uses TRBV7-2 and TRBJ1-6; no clear D gene. The CDR3 has 13 residues. CDR1 and CDR2 from the germline V gene are SGHTA and FQGNSA. V was pared by 5 bases and J by 9 bases, with 11 bases between. CDR3 nucleotides: TGTGCCAGCAGCGGGCCAATTGGTTCACCCCTCCACTTT. This encodes CASSGPIGSPLHF. The full variable domain, in which reference TRBV7-2 and TRBJ1-6 provide the parts outside the CDR3, is GAGVSQSPSNKVTEKGKDVELRCDPISGHTALYWYRQSLGQGLEFLIYFQGNSAPDKSGLPSDRFSAERTGGSVSTLTIQRTQQEDSAVYLCASSGPIGSPLHFGNGTRLTVT.

This clone was detected only once. This chain connects TRBV5-1 to TRBJ2-1; 7 bases fit TRBD2. Trimming at V came to 4 bases and at J to 2 bases, leaving 3 bases not matched to a gene. CDR1 is SGHRS, CDR2 YFSETQ, per germline. The CDR3 sequence is 14 residues long. The CDR3 loop is CASSTGRAYNEQFF. The DNA for the CDR3 is TGCGCCAGCAGCACGGGGAGGGCCTACAATGAGCAGTTCTTC.

Only one count was recorded for this clone. The J gene is TRBJ1-2, the V gene TRBV10-3, with a weak D call TRBD1 (5 bases). The CDR3 is 15 residues long. The V end lost 5 bases, the J end lost 4 bases, and 17 bases lay between the germline ends. Germline assignment: CDR1 ENHRY and CDR2 SYGVKD. The CDR3, as DNA: TGTGCCATCAGTCCCATGGCCGGGGACTTCTATGGCTACACCTTC. Encoded protein: CAISPMAGDFYGYTF.

V gene TRBV6-1 combines with J gene TRBJ2-3; TRBD1 aligns across 8 bases. The CDR3 loop spans 15 amino acids. CDR1 is MNHNS, CDR2 SASEGT, per germline. Unmatched junction bases numbered 5, after V lost 2 bases and J lost 4 bases. The CDR3 bases are TGTGCCAGCAGTGAATTGGCAGGGGGCGCAGATACGCAGTATTTT. Translating gives CASSELAGGADTQYF.